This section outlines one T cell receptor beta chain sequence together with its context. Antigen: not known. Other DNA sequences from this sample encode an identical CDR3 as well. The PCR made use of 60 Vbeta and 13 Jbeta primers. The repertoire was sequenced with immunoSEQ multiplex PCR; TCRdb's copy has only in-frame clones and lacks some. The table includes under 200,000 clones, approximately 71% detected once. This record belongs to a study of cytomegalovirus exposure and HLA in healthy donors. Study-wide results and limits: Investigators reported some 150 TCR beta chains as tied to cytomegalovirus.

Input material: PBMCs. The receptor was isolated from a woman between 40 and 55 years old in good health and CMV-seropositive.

The CDR3 here is CASSPQWGIYAGELFF. In DNA form, the CDR3 reads TGTGCCAGCAGCCCCCAATGGGGCATATACGCCGGGGAGCTGTTTTTT. This chain connects TRBV2 to TRBJ2-2, with D maybe TRBD1 (5 bases). Germline CDR1 and CDR2: SNHLY and FYNNEI. V lost 6 bases and J 6 bases, leaving 20 bases between the germline ends. The CDR3 consists of 16 residues.